Listed below are T cell receptor beta chains from one sample, sequenced in a study of blood T cell repertoires in COVID-19. Data came from immunoSEQ multiplex PCR; TCRdb stores just in-frame clones and leaves some out. The sample holds 150,000 to 200,000 clones, approximately 80% seen once. Sequenced: PBMCs or T cells enriched from blood (not recorded which). Receptors originate from a man aged 40-49 years who had recovered from COVID-19. The CDR3 runs from the conserved cysteine through the conserved F or W. A D gene is named only where the DNA matches it firmly. Some rows have no size entry. The others give once, few or many, or a class for an expanded clone.

clone size,D gene,V gene,J gene,CDR3 length,CDR3 protein,CDR3 DNA
-,-,TRBV2,TRBJ2-3,13,CASSEGPADTQYF,TGTGCCAGCAGTGAGGGCCCAGCAGATACGCAGTATTTT
-,-,TRBV9,TRBJ2-3,16,CASSVARGVPTDTQYF,TGTGCCAGCAGCGTAGCTAGGGGTGTGCCCACAGATACGCAGTATTTT
few,TRBD1,TRBV30,TRBJ1-2,13,CAWRGQGIGGYTF,TGTGCCTGGAGGGGACAGGGAATCGGAGGCTACACCTTC
-,-,TRBV5-6,TRBJ1-1,13,CASSLQGRTEAFF,TGTGCCAGCAGCTTACAGGGCCGGACTGAAGCTTTCTTT
once,-,TRBV7-9,TRBJ2-1,12,CASSSRYGEQFF,TGTGCCAGCAGCTCGAGATACGGTGAGCAGTTCTTC
few,-,TRBV7-2,TRBJ2-2,17,CASSSRVGGANTGELFF,TGTGCCAGCAGCTCCCGGGTTGGGGGGGCCAACACCGGGGAGCTGTTTTTT
few,-,TRBV21-1,TRBJ1-1,11,CASLRRREAFF,TGTGCCAGCCTCCGACGGAGGGAAGCTTTCTTT
few,-,TRBV5-1,TRBJ1-1,15,CASSATLGTTSGGIF,TGCGCCAGCAGCGCAACTCTTGGGACAACTTCTGGGGGTATCTTT
-,TRBD1,TRBV18,TRBJ1-2,15,CASSPGQGVDYGYTF,TGTGCCAGCTCACCGGGGCAGGGGGTCGACTATGGCTACACCTTC
-,-,TRBV21-1,TRBJ2-3,16,CARLPEGGGRTDTQYF,TGTGCCAGGCTACCAGAGGGGGGGGGCAGGACAGATACGCAGTATTTT
-,-,TRBV5-5,TRBJ2-3,14,CASSSGLQTNTQYF,TGTGCCAGCAGCTCGGGACTCCAAACGAATACGCAGTATTTT
-,TRBD2,TRBV6-5,TRBJ2-7,15,CASSYSKRGGDEQYF,TGTGCCAGCAGTTACTCGAAGCGGGGGGGCGACGAGCAGTACTTC
-,TRBD1,TRBV11-3,TRBJ2-5,16,CASSLGAQGAGETQYF,TGTGCCAGCAGCTTGGGAGCGCAGGGGGCGGGAGAGACCCAGTACTTC
-,-,TRBV10-3,TRBJ1-6,15,CAISGGDEGNSPLHF,TGTGCCATCAGTGGTGGAGACGAGGGAAACTCACCCCTCCACTTT
-,-,TRBV21-1,TRBJ1-1,17,CASSTRRGQKAFTEAFF,TGTGCCAGCAGCACCAGAAGAGGACAGAAGGCGTTCACTGAAGCTTTCTTT
-,TRBD1,TRBV9,TRBJ1-5,15,CASSVGDSGNQPQHF,TGTGCCAGCAGCGTAGGGGACAGCGGCAATCAGCCCCAGCATTTT
-,-,TRBV11-2,TRBJ1-1,15,CASSPRNKGGTEAFF,TGTGCCAGCAGCCCCCGTAATAAAGGAGGAACTGAAGCTTTCTTT
few,-,TRBV27,TRBJ1-2,15,CASSSGQPGNYGYTF,TGTGCCAGCAGTTCTGGACAACCTGGGAACTATGGCTACACCTTC
-,-,TRBV9,TRBJ1-6,14,CASKGDDYNSPLHF,TGTGCCAGCAAGGGGGACGACTATAATTCACCCCTCCACTTT
-,-,TRBV7-2,TRBJ1-6,16,CASSLAGGRGAAPLHF,TGTGCCAGCAGCTTAGCTGGGGGCAGGGGAGCCGCACCCCTCCACTTT
-,-,TRBV15,TRBJ1-1,15,CATSRRRTENIEAFF,TGTGCCACCAGCAGACGTAGAACAGAGAATATTGAAGCTTTCTTT
-,TRBD1,TRBV18,TRBJ2-3,14,CASSNRGSTDTQYF,TGTGCCAGTTCAAACAGGGGTAGCACAGATACGCAGTATTTT
few,TRBD1,TRBV30,TRBJ1-2,13,CAWSRTGDYGYTF,TGTGCCTGGAGCCGGACAGGCGACTATGGCTACACCTTC
-,-,TRBV7-2,TRBJ1-5,14,CASSLGDKGQPQHF,TGTGCCAGCAGCTTAGGGGACAAAGGTCAGCCCCAGCATTTT
few,-,TRBV4-1,TRBJ1-1,16,CASSQGLTAMNTEAFF,TGCGCCAGCAGCCAAGGGCTGACAGCTATGAACACTGAAGCTTTCTTT
-,-,TRBV5-4,TRBJ1-5,15,CASSFQGSRNGPQHF,TGTGCCAGCAGCTTTCAGGGGTCTCGTAATGGTCCCCAGCATTTT
-,-,TRBV11-2,TRBJ2-3,15,CASSLGGGDTDTQYF,TGTGCCAGCAGCTTAGGAGGGGGGGACACAGATACGCAGTATTTT
-,-,TRBV7-9,TRBJ2-2,13,CASSDRLPGELFF,TGTGCCAGCAGCGACAGATTACCGGGGGAGCTGTTTTTT
-,-,TRBV2,TRBJ1-6,14,CASSGGQYNSPLHF,TGTGCCAGCAGTGGAGGACAATATAATTCACCCCTCCACTTT
-,-,TRBV3-1/TRBV3-2,TRBJ1-4,14,CASSQDLAGEKLFF,TGTGCCAGCAGCCAAGATTTAGCGGGTGAAAAACTGTTTTTT
few,-,TRBV6-5,TRBJ2-3,13,CASIRGGADTQYF,TGTGCCAGCATAAGGGGGGGTGCAGATACGCAGTATTTT
-,-,TRBV3-1/TRBV3-2,TRBJ1-2,15,CASRAGPGTNYGYTF,TGTGCCAGCAGAGCCGGTCCGGGGACTAACTATGGCTACACCTTC
-,-,TRBV5-8,TRBJ2-5,13,CASINTGLETQYF,TGTGCCAGCATTAACACGGGGTTAGAGACCCAGTACTTC
-,TRBD2,TRBV5-1,TRBJ2-5,18,CASSSGLAGGRGGETQYF,TGCGCCAGCAGCTCGGGACTAGCGGGGGGTCGAGGCGGAGAGACCCAGTACTTC
-,TRBD2,TRBV30,TRBJ2-3,14,CAWSRLAGTDTQYF,TGTGCCTGGAGTCGACTAGCGGGCACAGATACGCAGTATTTT
-,-,TRBV10-1,TRBJ2-2,16,CASREGTALNTGELFF,TGCGCCAGCAGGGAGGGGACAGCCCTTAACACCGGGGAGCTGTTTTTT
-,-,TRBV7-7,TRBJ1-4,15,CASSLKGGADEKLFF,TGTGCCAGCAGCTTGAAGGGAGGGGCCGATGAAAAACTGTTTTTT
-,-,TRBV5-5,TRBJ1-2,17,CASSLALTTTGNYGYTF,TGTGCCAGCAGCTTGGCCTTAACGACGACCGGGAACTATGGCTACACCTTC
-,TRBD2,TRBV19,TRBJ2-7,13,CASSGGGSYEQYF,TGTGCCAGTAGCGGCGGGGGCTCCTACGAGCAGTACTTC
-,-,TRBV12-5,TRBJ1-4,16,CASADGGRTAGEKLFF,TGTGCTAGTGCCGACGGGGGGAGAACAGCAGGCGAAAAACTGTTTTTT
-,TRBD1,TRBV4-1,TRBJ2-2,17,CASSREAPQGDTGELFF,TGCGCCAGCAGCCGCGAGGCCCCACAGGGGGACACCGGGGAGCTGTTTTTT
-,-,TRBV19,TRBJ2-2,15,CASSLAYSLIGELFF,TGTGCCAGTAGTCTCGCGTACTCCCTCATCGGGGAGCTGTTTTTT
-,-,TRBV6-5,TRBJ1-5,15,CASSYSKRGNQPQHF,TGTGCCAGCAGTTACTCGAAGAGGGGCAATCAGCCCCAGCATTTT
-,-,TRBV21-1,TRBJ2-3,16,CASSKLTGDFTDTQYF,TGTGCCAGCAGCAAACTAACAGGGGATTTTACAGATACGCAGTATTTT
few,TRBD1,TRBV12-5,TRBJ1-5,15,CASGLGTGRSQPQHF,TGTGCTAGTGGTTTGGGGACAGGGAGATCTCAGCCCCAGCATTTT
-,TRBD1,TRBV18,TRBJ1-4,17,CASSRQGASSTNEKLFF,TGTGCCAGCTCACGACAGGGGGCCTCATCAACTAATGAAAAACTGTTTTTT
-,TRBD1,TRBV9,TRBJ2-3,16,CASSVGTGVSTDTQYF,TGTGCCAGCAGCGTTGGGACAGGGGTTAGCACAGATACGCAGTATTTT
-,-,TRBV5-6,TRBJ1-3,16,CASSLRGGTSGNTIYF,TGTGCCAGCAGCTTGCGGGGGGGCACCTCTGGAAACACCATATATTTT
-,-,TRBV24-1,TRBJ1-2,11,CATSDSYGYTF,TGTGCCACCAGTGACTCGTATGGCTACACCTTC
-,TRBD2,TRBV6-2/TRBV6-3,TRBJ2-3,15,CASSYSAGGTDTQYF,TGTGCCAGCAGTTATTCTGCGGGGGGCACAGATACGCAGTATTTT
-,TRBD1,TRBV9,TRBJ1-2,14,CASTPGQIVYGYTF,TGTGCCAGCACCCCGGGACAGATTGTCTATGGCTACACCTTC
once,-,TRBV5-1,TRBJ2-5,14,CASSLSGGQETQYF,TGCGCCAGCAGCTTGAGTGGGGGGCAAGAGACCCAGTACTTC
-,-,TRBV6-5,TRBJ1-2,14,CASSTPGVSGGYTF,TGTGCCAGCAGTACCCCAGGGGTCTCCGGGGGCTACACCTTC
-,-,TRBV24-1,TRBJ2-1,16,CATSAASANRYNEQFF,TGTGCCACCAGTGCTGCCAGCGCCAACCGCTACAATGAGCAGTTCTTC
-,-,TRBV28,TRBJ2-3,18,CASSSFAGSGPEGDTQYF,TGTGCCAGCAGTTCCTTCGCGGGTAGCGGTCCGGAGGGAGATACGCAGTATTTT
-,-,TRBV10-3,TRBJ1-2,15,CAISDSGGMDYGYTF,TGTGCCATCAGTGATTCGGGGGGGATGGACTATGGCTACACCTTC
once,-,TRBV2,TRBJ2-5,13,CASSAQLQETQYF,TGTGCCAGCAGTGCGCAGTTACAAGAGACCCAGTACTTC
-,-,TRBV3-1/TRBV3-2,TRBJ1-5,16,CASSQAGLLPNQPQHF,TGTGCCAGCAGCCAGGCTGGACTACTTCCTAATCAGCCCCAGCATTTT
-,-,TRBV7-9,TRBJ2-3,17,CASSFSSQAGPTDTQYF,TGTGCCAGCAGCTTCAGTAGCCAGGCGGGCCCTACAGATACGCAGTATTTT
-,-,TRBV27,TRBJ1-2,16,CASSPLYGGVNYGYTF,TGTGCCAGCAGTCCCCTCTACGGGGGGGTAAACTATGGCTACACCTTC